The entry below gives a single T cell receptor (beta chain) sequence along with its context. Generated by immunoSEQ multiplex PCR, the TCRdb table keeps only in-frame clones and is missing some. The data contain hundreds of thousands of clones, about 95% of them seen just once; the ten biggest clones take up about 0.11%. The germline gives CDR1 SGHVS, CDR2 FQNEAQ. The ends were cut back, 1 base at V and 3 bases at J, with 10 bases in the middle. The CDR3 is 14 residues long. Terminally differentiated effector memory CD45RA+ cells were left out of the naive CD8 fraction, which was CD45RO-negative and positively selected for CCR7. The sample originates from a study of shared clonotypes between healthy human individuals.

The chain links TRBV7-8 to TRBJ2-7, with no clear D. The sequence came from a woman in her 30s in good health. Sequenced: naive CD8+ T cells sorted from blood. The CDR3 sequence: CASSLGPTGYEQYF. The CDR3, as DNA: TGTGCCAGCAGCTTAGGACCTACGGGCTACGAGCAGTACTTC.